Below, 3 T cell receptor beta chains from the same sample are listed, as sequenced in a study of radiotherapy plus CTLA-4 blockade in lung cancer. Libraries were prepared by immunoSEQ multiplex PCR; TCRdb keeps only in-frame clonotypes and omits some of them. The sample carries about 45,000 clones, roughly 63% recorded once. Sample: peripheral blood, taken from a patient treated with radiotherapy plus ipilimumab. The receptors were gathered from a human donor with non-small cell lung cancer who had a partial response to radiotherapy plus ipilimumab.

In its sample, this clone was seen a few times. The chain recombines TRBV7-9 with TRBJ2-2; D is unclear. The CDR3 loop spans 11 amino acids. Trimming stripped 5 bases from V and 8 bases from J, with 6 bases between. The germline CDR1 and CDR2 sequences are SEHNR and FQNEAQ (reference sequence). The CDR3 is CASSPTGELFF. In nucleotides, the CDR3 is TGTGCCAGCAGCCCTACTGGGGAGCTGTTTTTT.

The gene calls are TRBV27 and TRBJ2-3, with D uncertain. CDR3 length: 14 amino acids. Trimming removed 6 bases from V and 0 bases from J, with 10 bases in between. Germline CDR1 MNHEY, CDR2 SMNVEV (reference sequence). Here the CDR3 DNA reads TGTGCCAGCAGGATCCTATCTAGCACAGATACGCAGTATTTT. This gives the protein CASRILSSTDTQYF.

The V and J genes are TRBV19 and TRBJ1-1; D remains ambiguous. CDR1 LNHDA and CDR2 SQIVND come from the germline V gene (reference sequence). The V end lost 0 bases, the J end lost 3 bases, and 5 bases lay between the germline ends. The CDR3 contains 13 residues. CDR3 sequence (DNA): TGTGCCAGTAGTATAGACACATACACTGAAGCTTTCTTT. Encoded protein: CASSIDTYTEAFF.